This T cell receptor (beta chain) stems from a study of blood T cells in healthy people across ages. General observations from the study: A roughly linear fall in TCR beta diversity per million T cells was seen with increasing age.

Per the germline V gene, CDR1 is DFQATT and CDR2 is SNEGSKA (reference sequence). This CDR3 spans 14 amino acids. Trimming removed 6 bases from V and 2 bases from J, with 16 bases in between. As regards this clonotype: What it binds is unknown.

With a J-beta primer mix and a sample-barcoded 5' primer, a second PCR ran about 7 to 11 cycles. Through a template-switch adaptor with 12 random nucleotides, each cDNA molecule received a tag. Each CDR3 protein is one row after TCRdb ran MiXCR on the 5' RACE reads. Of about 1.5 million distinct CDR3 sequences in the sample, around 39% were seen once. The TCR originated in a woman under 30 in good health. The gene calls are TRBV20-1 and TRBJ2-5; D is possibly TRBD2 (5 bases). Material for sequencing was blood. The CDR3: CSARRGGGQETQYF. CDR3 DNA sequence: TGCAGTGCGCGCCGAGGTGGAGGTCAAGAGACCCAGTACTTC.